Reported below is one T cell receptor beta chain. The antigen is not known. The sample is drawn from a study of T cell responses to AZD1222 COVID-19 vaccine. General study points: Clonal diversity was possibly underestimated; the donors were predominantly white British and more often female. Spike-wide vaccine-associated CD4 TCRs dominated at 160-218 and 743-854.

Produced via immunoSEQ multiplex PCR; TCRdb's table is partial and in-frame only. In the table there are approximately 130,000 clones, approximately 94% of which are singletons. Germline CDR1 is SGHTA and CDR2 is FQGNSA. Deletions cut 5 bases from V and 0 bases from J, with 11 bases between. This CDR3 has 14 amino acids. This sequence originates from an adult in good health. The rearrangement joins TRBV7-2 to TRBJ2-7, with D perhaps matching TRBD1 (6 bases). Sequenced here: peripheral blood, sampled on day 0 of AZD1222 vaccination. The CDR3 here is CASSTQGSSYEQYF. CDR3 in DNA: TGTGCCAGCAGCACCCAGGGGTCCTCCTACGAGCAGTACTTC.